Below, 7 T cell receptor beta chains from the same sample are listed, as sequenced in a study of patients and donors after allogeneic stem cell transplantation. Each CDR3 protein is one row after TCRdb ran MiXCR on the RT-PCR reads. The sample lists about 960,000 distinct CDR3 sequences, about a sixth occurring once. Sequences were obtained from blood, either unsorted or a sorted T cell fraction (not recorded which). The receptors were sampled from a human donor who was either an allogeneic HSCT recipient or a stem cell or donor lymphocyte infusion donor (not recorded which). It is not recorded whose cells these are; they may come from a transplant donor.

V is TRBV3-1 and J is TRBJ1-1; D perhaps matches TRBD1 (5 bases). From germline, CDR1 is LGHDT and CDR2 YNNKEL (reference sequence). Trimming shortened V by 0 bases and J by 4 bases, and 18 bases separated the two germline ends. The CDR3 runs to 17 residues. CDR3 protein: CASSQDRLGQGSTEAFF. DNA of the CDR3: TGTGCCAGCAGCCAAGATCGTCTGGGGCAGGGAAGCACTGAAGCTTTCTTT.

The chain joins TRBV29-1 to TRBJ2-7; D may be TRBD1 or TRBD2 (5 bases each). Deletions cut 4 bases from V and 5 bases from J, with 12 bases between. CDR1 and CDR2 from the germline V gene are SQVTM and ANQGSEA. The CDR3 contains 12 residues. CDR3: CSVVRARDEQYF. The CDR3 region has the DNA TGCAGCGTTGTGAGGGCCAGGGACGAGCAGTACTTC.

This clonotype was observed a handful of times. The rearrangement uses TRBV24-1 and TRBJ1-4, with 7 bases identical to TRBD1. The CDR3 runs 14 residues. CDR1 is KGHDR, CDR2 SFDVKD, per germline. The trim removed 6 bases at V and 7 bases at J, leaving 7 bases unmatched. In DNA form, the CDR3 reads TGTGCCACCAGTCTTCCCGGGACAGCTGAAAAACTGTTTTTT. The encoded protein is CATSLPGTAEKLFF.

The CDR3 coding sequence is TGTGCCAGCAAAACAGGGGACACACACAATGAGCAGTTCTTC. Its protein product is CASKTGDTHNEQFF. This sequence joins TRBV12-3 or TRBV12-4 and TRBJ2-1, with 7 nucleotides matching TRBD1. V dropped 7 bases and J dropped 5; count of bases not matched to a gene: 8. The CDR3 spans 14 residues.

The J gene is TRBJ2-7, the V gene TRBV7-2; possibly TRBD1 for D (6 bases). The CDR3 spans 13 residues. Germline assignment: CDR1 SGHTA and CDR2 FQGNSA. With 6 bases removed from V and 0 bases from J, the gap between germline ends came to 9 bases. CDR3 sequence: CASRGASSYEQYF. CDR3 coding DNA: TGTGCCAGCAGGGGGGCCAGCTCCTACGAGCAGTACTTC.

This clonotype turned up a few times. This chain uses TRBV20-1 with TRBJ2-7; D possibly matches TRBD1 or TRBD2 (5 bases each). Germline V gives CDR1 DFQATT, CDR2 SNEGSKA (reference sequence). The V end was cut by 2 bases, the J end by 0 bases, with 11 bases between. The CDR3 is made up of 14 amino acids. This CDR3 is CSARRETVSYEQYF. For the CDR3, the DNA is TGCAGTGCTAGAAGGGAGACAGTCTCCTACGAGCAGTACTTC.

This chain links TRBV7-9 with TRBJ1-1; D ambiguous. CDR1 and CDR2 (germline): SEHNR, FQNEAQ (reference sequence). The CDR3 consists of 15 residues. The V end was cut by 4 bases, the J end by 0 bases, with 12 bases between. The CDR3 DNA reads as TGTGCCAGCAGCTCCCTGTTACCCATGAACACTGAAGCTTTCTTT. Encoded protein: CASSSLLPMNTEAFF.